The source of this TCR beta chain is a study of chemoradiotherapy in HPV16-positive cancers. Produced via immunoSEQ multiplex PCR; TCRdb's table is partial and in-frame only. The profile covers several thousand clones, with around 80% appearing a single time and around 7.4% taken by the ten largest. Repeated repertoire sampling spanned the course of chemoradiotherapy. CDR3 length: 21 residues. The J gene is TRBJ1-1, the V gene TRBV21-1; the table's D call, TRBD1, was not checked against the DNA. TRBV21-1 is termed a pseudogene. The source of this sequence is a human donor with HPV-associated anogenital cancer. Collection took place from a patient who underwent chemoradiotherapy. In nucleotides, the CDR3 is TGTGCCAGCAGCAAAGAGGGTCAGTGGGGGGGGACAGGAGAACTGAACACTGAAGCTTTCTTT. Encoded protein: CASSKEGQWGGTGELNTEAFF.